This T cell receptor (beta chain) was recorded in a study of radiotherapy plus CTLA-4 blockade in lung cancer (dated by TCRdb to the late 2010s). Study-wide context: Objective responses occurred in about 20% of enrolled patients, and 30% to 35% achieved disease control. Results the study describes overall, beyond this receptor: The strongest predictors of response were reported to be early dynamic shifts in blood T cell clones along with a rise in serum interferon-beta following radiation. After treatment with radiotherapy and ipilimumab, TCR clones that originated in tumors expanded in peripheral blood.

The CDR3 has 14 amino acids, counting the end cysteine and phenylalanine. Left in the record is the CDR3 DNA by itself, 42 bases read in frame from the first base. V and J are truncated by 8 bases and 0 bases respectively, leaving an intervening sequence of 13 bases. The germline V gene yields SGHTA for CDR1 and FQGNSA for CDR2. Library method: the immunoSEQ multiplex PCR assay. Not all clones reach the TCRdb copy of this immuneACCESS table, which keeps in-frame sequences only. Checked studies attribute under half of the gap to unresolved V genes and leave the rest unexplained. The sample data list around 44,000 clones, and around 77% of these were observed just once. The ten largest clonotypes hold over 2.5% of the sample. Details on this clone: The antigen it recognizes is unknown. No base qualities exist here, and no much larger clone lies one base off it.

Focal radiation therapy combined with CTLA-4 blockade (ipilimumab) was tested in patients with chemo-refractory metastatic non-small-cell lung cancer. Sequencing used peripheral blood, obtained from a patient treated with radiotherapy plus ipilimumab. The chain couples TRBV7-2 to TRBJ1-1; too little of a D gene remains to name it. The source is a human donor with non-small cell lung cancer whose response to radiotherapy plus ipilimumab could not be evaluated. In nucleotide form, the sequence is TGTGCCAGCTCGCCCCAGATCATGAACACTGAAGCTTTCTTT. Its product reads: CASSPQIMNTEAFF. With all but the CDR3 taken from the reference TRBV7-2 and TRBJ1-1 genes, the full variable domain is: GAGVSQSPSNKVTEKGKDVELRCDPISGHTALYWYRQSLGQGLEFLIYFQGNSAPDKSGLPSDRFSAERTGGSVSTLTIQRTQQEDSAVYLCASSPQIMNTEAFFGQGTRLTVV.